This T cell receptor beta chain originates from a study of blood T cell repertoires in COVID-19. Looking at the study overall: T cells, B-cell-depleted T cells, or PBMCs supplied cDNA or gDNA.

Per the study methods: Cell counts per sample came from amplifying reference gene primers. TCRdb's table, derived via immunoSEQ multiplex PCR, lists solely in-frame clones and lacks some. V and J calls and clone size are as listed in that table; D and trimming were resolved from the DNA. This table has approximately 64,000 clones, roughly 90% appearing once. Germline V gives CDR1 MDHEN, CDR2 SYDVKM. The V end lost 7 bases, the J end lost 6 bases, and 11 bases lay between the germline ends. The CDR3 spans 12 residues. The rearrangement links TRBV28 to TRBJ2-3, with unresolved D. This TCR was recovered from a man aged 65 to 85 with acute or convalescent COVID-19. The specimen sequenced was peripheral blood. The CDR3 DNA reads TGTGCCAGCAAATCCCCTCGGGATACGCAGTATTTT. Its translation: CASKSPRDTQYF.